What follows describes a single TCR beta chain. Its cognate antigen is unknown. These data belong to a study of spatial heterogeneity in lung cancer. Whole-study context: Samples were donated by 72 untreated early-stage non-small cell lung cancer patients. Any follow-up PBMC samples that were available went on to be sequenced, and the median time to follow-up was around 25 months after resection.

The germline CDR1 and CDR2 sequences are MRHNA and SNTAGT. V lost 2 bases and J lost 4; bases outside the gene matches: 16. This CDR3 contains 18 residues. Notes on the study in general: Relative to follow-up, resection was when ubiquitous expanded tumor TCRs appeared more in blood.

Time point noted: blood at routine non-recurrence follow-up after resection. Sequencing was performed on whole RNA extracted from tumor and nontumor lung tissue, or from frozen PBMC, and the material was left unsorted. TCRdb analysed the 5' RACE reads with MiXCR anew, one entry per CDR3 protein. The table lists around 110,000 distinct CDR3 sequences, 10% to 15% of them singletons. The chain links TRBV6-4 to TRBJ1-1; 7 positions match TRBD1. Sequencing used PBMCs, obtained at follow-up. The receptor comes from a male donor with early-stage non-small cell lung cancer. As DNA, the CDR3 is TGTGCCAGCAGTGACCGGAGAGGGCAGGGGGTTGTCAGCACTGAAGCTTTCTTT. Translation gives CASSDRRGQGVVSTEAFF.